This T cell receptor beta chain was sequenced during a study of T cell clonality in common variable immunodeficiency. The study, taken as a whole, reports: Common variable immunodeficiency TCR beta sequences reportedly had fewer deletions and N-nucleotide insertions.

This clone was observed many times. The antigen is unknown. The DNA ends 3 residues before the CDR3 does, and the rest of the CDR3 is filled in from the germline J gene. Clones were sequenced by immunoSEQ multiplex PCR, and TCRdb holds only the in-frame ones, with some missing. The sample shows about 23,000 clones, none of them appearing just once. The length of the CDR3 is 15 residues. V lost 4 bases, J lost 2 bases, and 4 bases stayed unmatched. Germline values: CDR1 SGHVS, CDR2 FNYEAQ. Sequenced material: peripheral blood mononuclear cells. The chain uses TRBV7-6 and TRBJ2-5, with TRBD2 matching 10 bases. The TCR originated in a human donor with common variable immunodeficiency. The CDR3 DNA, read in part, is TGTGCCAGCAGCTCCTCGGGACTAGCGCAAGAGACC. This gives the protein CASSSSGLAQET. The CDR3, in full, reads CASSSSGLAQETQYF. Based on the CDR3 plus reference TRBV7-6 and TRBJ2-5, the full variable domain is GAGVSQSPRYKVTKRGQDVALRCDPISGHVSLYWYRQALGQGPEFLTYFNYEAQQDKSGLPNDRFSAERPEGSISTLTIQRTEQRDSAMYRCASSSSGLAQETQYFGPGTRLLVL.